These 19 T cell receptor beta chains originate from one sample sequenced in a study of shared clonotypes between healthy human individuals. TCRdb's copy holds only in-frame clones and misses some; the assay was immunoSEQ multiplex PCR. The sample records fewer than 600,000 clones, around 74% being singletons. Specimen: PBMCs. Receptors were obtained from a woman between 40 and 55 years old in good health. Some clones in this sample may be carry-over from other donors' samples.

This chain connects TRBV28 to TRBJ1-6; D is possibly TRBD1 (5 bases). The V gene's germline CDR1 is MDHEN and CDR2 SYDVKM. Trimming pared 7 bases from V and 0 bases from J, leaving 16 bases between. The CDR3 extends over 17 amino acids. This CDR3 is CASIHEGESSYNSPLHF. In DNA, the CDR3 is TGTGCCAGCATCCACGAAGGGGAAAGCTCCTATAATTCACCCCTCCACTTT.

This clone was seen a few times. The J gene is TRBJ2-7, the V gene TRBV7-9; a weak D match, TRBD1 (6 bases). Germline V gene sequence: CDR1 SEHNR, CDR2 FQNEAQ (reference sequence). This CDR3 region has 14 residues. Trimming took off 5 bases at V and 0 bases at J, with 11 bases between the two ends. CDR3 coding DNA: TGTGCCAGCAGCCCCGACAGGAACTCCTACGAGCAGTACTTC. This encodes CASSPDRNSYEQYF.

The genes are TRBV4-2 and TRBJ2-1, with D tentatively TRBD1 or TRBD2 (5 bases each). The CDR3 has 16 residues. Trimming left V 4 bases short and J 4 bases short, with 17 bases between. The germline V gene has CDR1 LGHNA and CDR2 YNFKEQ. Written as DNA, the CDR3 is TGTGCCAGCAGCCCGAACCCGGGACGGGCTTACAATGAGCAGTTCTTC. Its translation is CASSPNPGRAYNEQFF.

This clone appeared once. V and J are TRBV28 and TRBJ2-1; D is uncertain. CDR1 and CDR2 from the germline V gene are MDHEN and SYDVKM. Trimming shortened V by 4 bases and J by 12 bases, and 16 bases separated the two germline ends. The CDR3 is made up of 13 amino acids. The DNA of the CDR3 is TGTGCCAGCAGTTCTTTAAGGTGGGATCGGCAGTTCTTC. As protein: CASSSLRWDRQFF.

This sequence joins TRBV7-9 and TRBJ2-1, with TRBD2 matching over 11 bases. The germline V gene encodes CDR1 SEHNR and CDR2 FQNEAQ (reference sequence). The CDR3 is 14 residues long. V lost 3 bases and J lost 10; bases outside the gene matches: 5. The CDR3 sequence: CASSFTSGRGEQFF. The CDR3 nucleotides read TGTGCCAGCAGCTTCACTAGCGGGAGAGGAGAGCAGTTCTTC.

V gene TRBV7-2 combines with J gene TRBJ2-7; TRBD2 is a possible D gene (7 bases). Trimming pared 9 bases from V and 0 bases from J, leaving 15 bases between. Looked up from germline, CDR1 is SGHTA and CDR2 is FQGNSA. The CDR3 runs to 14 residues. CDR3 DNA sequence: TGTGCCAGTTCCAGGGGCGGGAGCTCCTACGAGCAGTACTTC. Amino acids: CASSRGGSSYEQYF.

The V gene is TRBV7-9, the J gene TRBJ1-2, with 9 bases fitting TRBD1. The CDR3 covers 14 residues. V shed 8 bases, J shed 2 bases, and the junction held 6 bases outside the gene matches. Germline V gene sequence: CDR1 SEHNR, CDR2 FQNEAQ (reference sequence). The CDR3 nucleotides are TGTGCCAGCCTTCGGACAGGGGAGAACTATGGCTACACCTTC. It encodes CASLRTGENYGYTF.

This chain links TRBV5-1 with TRBJ1-1; tentatively, D is TRBD1 (6 bases). Germline CDR1 and CDR2: SGHRS and YFSETQ. The CDR3 consists of 14 residues. Trimming left V 5 bases short and J 1 base short, with 12 bases between. The CDR3 bases are TGCGCCAGCAGAAAGGACAGCCGGAACACTGAAGCTTTCTTT. As protein: CASRKDSRNTEAFF.

The chain joins TRBV10-3 to TRBJ1-5; TRBD1 aligns across 8 bases. Germline assignment: CDR1 ENHRY and CDR2 SYGVKD. The CDR3 is 14 amino acids. V was pared by 10 bases and J by 7 bases, with 12 bases of the junction left unmatched. The DNA of the CDR3 is TGTGCCACCTGGAAAGGACAGGGCGGGCAGCCCCAGCATTTT. Encoded protein: CATWKGQGGQPQHF.

This sequence joins TRBV28 and TRBJ1-2; tentatively, D is TRBD1 (6 bases). The V gene's germline CDR1 is MDHEN and CDR2 SYDVKM. The germline V and J ends were trimmed by 7 bases and 4 bases, with 22 bases remaining between them. This CDR3 comprises 16 residues. DNA for the CDR3: TGTGCCAGCATGAGGGCAGGGGACCAACTTTCCTATGGCTACACCTTC. Protein: CASMRAGDQLSYGYTF.

The rearrangement joins TRBV27 to TRBJ1-2; no firm D call. This CDR3 has 13 residues. CDR1 is MNHEY and CDR2 is SMNVEV in the germline V gene (reference sequence). Trimming took off 4 bases at V and 5 bases at J, with 11 bases between the two ends. CDR3 sequence reads: CASSSGSTYGYTF. Here the CDR3 DNA reads TGTGCCAGCAGTTCAGGCAGTACTTATGGCTACACCTTC.

The chain employs TRBV6-1 and TRBJ1-3; a possible D gene is TRBD1 (5 bases). Germline values: CDR1 MNHNS, CDR2 SASEGT. Trimming pared 4 bases from V and 11 bases from J, leaving 18 bases between. The CDR3 extends over 14 amino acids. CDR3 in DNA: TGTGCCAGCAGTGCCGACGGGACGCACCGCGCCATATATTTT. Residues: CASSADGTHRAIYF.

This sequence joins TRBV2 and TRBJ2-4, with D possibly being TRBD2 (5 bases). Germline assignment: CDR1 SNHLY and CDR2 FYNNEI. V dropped 2 bases and J dropped 7 bases, with 15 bases sitting between them. The CDR3 runs 15 residues. The chain's CDR3 is CASSERDRIWNIQYF. Here the CDR3 DNA reads TGTGCCAGCAGTGAACGGGATCGGATATGGAACATTCAGTACTTC.

The chain links TRBV6-1 to TRBJ2-1; D gene uncertain. V lost 5 bases and J 4 bases, leaving 6 bases between the germline ends. Germline CDR1 reads MNHNS; CDR2 reads SASEGT. The CDR3 is 12 residues long. Here the CDR3 reads CASSRLYNEQFF. The CDR3 DNA reads TGTGCCAGCAGTCGACTTTACAATGAGCAGTTCTTC.

The genes are TRBV28 and TRBJ1-5, with D perhaps matching TRBD1 (6 bases). Germline assignment: CDR1 MDHEN and CDR2 SYDVKM. This CDR3 has 15 amino acids. The V and J ends lost 8 bases and 5 bases respectively, with 19 bases between them. CDR3 sequence reads: CASAEGTGSDQPQHF. The CDR3 nucleotides read TGTGCCAGCGCTGAGGGTACAGGGTCGGATCAGCCCCAGCATTTT.

The V call is TRBV7-2, the J call TRBJ1-1; D may be TRBD1 (6 bases). V dropped 6 bases and J dropped 12 bases, with 23 bases sitting between them. From germline, CDR1 is SGHTA and CDR2 FQGNSA. The CDR3 loop spans 14 amino acids. The CDR3 loop is CASRPTQGPLEPFF. As DNA, the CDR3 is TGTGCCAGCAGACCTACGCAGGGGCCGCTAGAACCTTTCTTT.

The genes are TRBV18 and TRBJ2-1; no firm D call. Germline-derived CDR1 and CDR2 are KGHSH and LQKENI. Trimming took 2 bases from V and 0 from J, leaving 14 bases between them. This CDR3 has 17 residues. The CDR3 sequence: CASSPIFDPNSYNEQFF. The CDR3 DNA is TGTGCCAGCTCACCAATTTTCGACCCGAACTCCTACAATGAGCAGTTCTTC.

The rearrangement uses TRBV5-1 and TRBJ2-1; 11 nucleotides match TRBD2. J lost 8 bases, V lost 0 bases, and 7 bases had no gene match. The germline V gene encodes CDR1 SGHRS and CDR2 YFSETQ. This CDR3 comprises 16 residues. The CDR3 loop reads CASSLVSSGGFHEQFF. The DNA of the CDR3 is TGCGCCAGCAGCTTGGTTTCTAGCGGGGGGTTCCATGAGCAGTTCTTC. Using reference TRBV5-1 and TRBJ2-1 for the parts outside the CDR3, the full variable domain is KAGVTQTPRYLIKTRGQQVTLSCSPISGHRSVSWYQQTPGQGLQFLFEYFSETQRNKGNFPGRFSGRQFSNSRSEMNVSTLELGDSALYLCASSLVSSGGFHEQFFGPGTRLTVL.

This chain connects TRBV25-1 to TRBJ2-7; 12 positions agree with TRBD2. J gave up 4 bases and V 4 bases, and 14 bases lay outside the gene matches. The CDR3 runs 18 residues. In germline, CDR1 is MGHDK, CDR2 SYGVNS. The CDR3 reads CASSAWASTSGRSYEQYF. In DNA, the CDR3 is TGTGCCAGCAGTGCATGGGCCTCGACTAGCGGGAGATCTTACGAGCAGTACTTC.